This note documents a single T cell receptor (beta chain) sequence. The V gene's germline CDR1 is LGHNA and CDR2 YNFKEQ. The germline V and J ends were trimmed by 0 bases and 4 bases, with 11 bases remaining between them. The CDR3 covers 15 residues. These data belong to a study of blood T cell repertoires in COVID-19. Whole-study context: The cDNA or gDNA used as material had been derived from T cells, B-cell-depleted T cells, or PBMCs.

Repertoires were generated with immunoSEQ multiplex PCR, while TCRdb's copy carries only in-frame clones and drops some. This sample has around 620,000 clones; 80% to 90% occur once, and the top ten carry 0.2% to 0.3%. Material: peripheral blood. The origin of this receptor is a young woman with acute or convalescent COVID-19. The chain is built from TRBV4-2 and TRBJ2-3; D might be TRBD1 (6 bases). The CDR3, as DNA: TGTGCCAGCAGCCAAGATCGGAACAGGGCAGATACGCAGTATTTT. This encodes CASSQDRNRADTQYF.